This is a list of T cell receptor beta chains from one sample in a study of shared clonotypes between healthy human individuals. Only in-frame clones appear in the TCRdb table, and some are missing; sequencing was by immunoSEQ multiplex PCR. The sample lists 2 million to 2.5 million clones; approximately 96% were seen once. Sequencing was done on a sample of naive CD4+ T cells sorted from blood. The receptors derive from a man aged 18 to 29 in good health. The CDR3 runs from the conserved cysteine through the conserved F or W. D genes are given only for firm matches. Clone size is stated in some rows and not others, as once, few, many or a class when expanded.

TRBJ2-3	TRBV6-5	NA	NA	CASSLRDSTDTQYF	TGTGCCAGCAGTCTACGGGACAGCACAGATACGCAGTATTTT
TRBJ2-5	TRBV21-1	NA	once	CASSKATTQETQYF	TGTGCCAGCAGCAAAGCTACGACCCAAGAGACCCAGTACTTC
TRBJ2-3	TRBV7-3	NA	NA	CASSRYGTPPTDTQYF	TGTGCCAGCAGCAGATACGGGACCCCTCCCACAGATACGCAGTATTTT
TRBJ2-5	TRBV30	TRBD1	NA	CAYNRGARETQYF	TGTGCCTACAACAGGGGGGCGAGGGAGACCCAGTACTTC
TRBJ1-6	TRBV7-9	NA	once	CASSLRTLSRSYNSPLHF	TGTGCCAGCAGCTTAAGGACACTTAGTCGGAGCTATAATTCACCCCTCCACTTT
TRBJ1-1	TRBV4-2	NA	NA	CASSQATGGYTEAFF	TGTGCCAGCAGCCAAGCCACTGGGGGTTACACTGAAGCTTTCTTT
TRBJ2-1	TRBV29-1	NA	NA	CSVDAGRGGDEQFF	TGCAGCGTTGACGCCGGCAGGGGCGGGGACGAGCAGTTCTTC
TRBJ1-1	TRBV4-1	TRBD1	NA	CASSQALSGTGLKAFF	TGCGCCAGCAGCCAAGCCTTGAGCGGGACAGGGCTTAAAGCTTTCTTT
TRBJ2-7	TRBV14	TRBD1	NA	CASSQQGTGPFMSYF	TGTGCCAGCAGCCAACAAGGGACAGGGCCGTTTATGTCGTACTTC
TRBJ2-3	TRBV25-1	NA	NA	CASSEWPGDTQYF	TGTGCCAGCAGTGAATGGCCGGGGGATACGCAGTATTTT
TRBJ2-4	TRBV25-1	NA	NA	CASSGTENIQYF	TGTGCCAGCAGTGGGACAGAAAACATTCAGTACTTC
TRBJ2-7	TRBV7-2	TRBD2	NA	CASSPHPVAGVEQYF	TGTGCCAGCAGCCCCCATCCGGTAGCGGGAGTGGAGCAGTACTTC
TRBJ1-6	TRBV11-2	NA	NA	CASSLDVGVPLHF	TGTGCCAGCAGCTTAGATGTGGGAGTTCCCCTCCACTTT
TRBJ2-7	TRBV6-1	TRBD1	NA	CASRVRDRTYEQYF	TGTGCCAGCAGAGTCCGGGACAGGACCTACGAGCAGTACTTC
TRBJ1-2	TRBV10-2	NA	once	CASSESGRHYGYTF	TGCGCCAGCAGTGAGTCGGGCAGACACTATGGCTACACCTTC
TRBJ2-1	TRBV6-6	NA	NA	CASSYSDGEQFF	TGTGCCAGCAGTTACTCAGATGGGGAGCAGTTCTTC
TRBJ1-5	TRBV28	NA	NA	CASSPPGGEDQPQHF	TGTGCCAGCAGCCCACCGGGGGGGGAAGATCAGCCCCAGCATTTT
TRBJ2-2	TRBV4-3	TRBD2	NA	CASSQAGLAGYTGELFF	TGCGCCAGCAGCCAGGCTGGGCTAGCGGGGTACACCGGGGAGCTGTTTTTT
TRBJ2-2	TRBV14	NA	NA	CASSQDHTGELFF	TGTGCCAGCAGCCAAGATCACACCGGGGAGCTGTTTTTT
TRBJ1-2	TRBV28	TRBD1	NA	CASSSTGTNYGYTF	TGTGCCAGCAGTTCGACAGGGACTAACTATGGCTACACCTTC
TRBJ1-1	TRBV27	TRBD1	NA	CASSPDRVKGNTEAFF	TGTGCCAGCAGCCCGGACAGGGTCAAAGGAAACACTGAAGCTTTCTTT
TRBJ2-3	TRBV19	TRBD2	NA	CASSTQGGGRTDTQYF	TGTGCCAGTAGTACGCAGGGCGGGGGGCGCACAGATACGCAGTATTTT
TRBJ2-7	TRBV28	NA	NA	CASRSSYEQYF	TGTGCCAGTCGGTCGTCCTACGAGCAGTACTTC
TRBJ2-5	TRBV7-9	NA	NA	CASSLGARGWETQYF	TGTGCCAGCAGCTTAGGGGCTCGGGGTTGGGAGACCCAGTACTTC
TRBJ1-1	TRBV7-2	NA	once	CASSFTPNTEAFF	TGTGCCAGCAGCTTCACACCGAACACTGAAGCTTTCTTT
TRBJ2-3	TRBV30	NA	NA	CAWSASRSSRGLDTQYF	TGTGCCTGGAGTGCCTCCCGGTCATCCCGTGGTCTAGATACGCAGTATTTT
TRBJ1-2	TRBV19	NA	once	CASSLSSRDGYTF	TGTGCCAGTAGTCTATCGAGCCGGGATGGCTACACCTTC
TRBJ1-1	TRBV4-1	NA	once	CASSPTSTSWNTEAFF	TGCGCCAGCAGCCCGACCTCGACATCCTGGAACACTGAAGCTTTCTTT
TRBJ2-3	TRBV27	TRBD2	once	CASSLSGRAPGGTDTQYF	TGTGCCAGCAGTTTATCGGGGAGGGCCCCAGGCGGCACAGATACGCAGTATTTT
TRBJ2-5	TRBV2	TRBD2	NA	CASSEATSWQETQYF	TGTGCCAGCAGTGAGGCGACTAGCTGGCAAGAGACCCAGTACTTC
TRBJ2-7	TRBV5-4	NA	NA	CASRPRDKGISYEQYF	TGTGCCAGCAGGCCCCGGGACAAGGGGATCTCCTACGAGCAGTACTTC
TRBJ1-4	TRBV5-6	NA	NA	CASSLDTGSTNEKLFF	TGTGCCAGCAGCTTGGACACAGGGAGCACTAATGAAAAACTGTTTTTT
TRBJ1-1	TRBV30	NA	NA	CAGTPDSLSTEAFF	TGTGCCGGCACTCCGGACTCCCTTAGCACTGAAGCTTTCTTT
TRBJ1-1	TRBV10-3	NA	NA	CAISESQGPEAFF	TGTGCCATCAGTGAGTCGCAGGGGCCTGAAGCTTTCTTT
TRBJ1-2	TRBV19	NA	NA	CASSTGQRTGVRGYTF	TGTGCCAGTAGTACGGGACAACGAACCGGTGTAAGAGGCTACACCTTC
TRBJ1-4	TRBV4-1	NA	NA	CASSQSAAQFGEKLFF	TGCGCCAGCAGCCAATCGGCAGCCCAGTTTGGGGAAAAACTGTTTTTT
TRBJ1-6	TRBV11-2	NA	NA	CASSPRTGNSPLHF	TGTGCCAGCAGCCCAAGAACGGGGAATTCACCCCTCCACTTT
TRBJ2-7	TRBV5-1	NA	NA	CASSPPGHTTYEQYF	TGCGCCAGCAGCCCCCCGGGCCATACAACTTACGAGCAGTACTTC
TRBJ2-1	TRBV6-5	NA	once	CASSLKLGSLSNEQFF	TGTGCCAGCAGTTTGAAGTTGGGAAGTCTCAGTAATGAGCAGTTCTTC